Included here is one T cell receptor beta chain sequence, with context. The data are from a study of siplizumab effects on memory and regulatory T cells. The V gene lost 3 bases and the J gene lost 3 bases, with 12 bases spanning the gap. The CDR3 extends over 15 amino acids. The V gene's germline CDR1 is MNHEY and CDR2 SMNVEV (reference sequence). TCRdb's table, derived via immunoSEQ multiplex PCR, lists solely in-frame clones and lacks some. The sample comprises approximately 100,000 clones, roughly 95% of which are singletons, and around 0.16% rests with the top ten. Input material: non-Treg CD4+ T cells sorted from blood. The origin of this receptor is a human donor in good health. The chain uses TRBV27 and TRBJ1-5; D perhaps matches TRBD1 (6 bases). The CDR3 region is CASSFTGNSNQPQHF. DNA of the CDR3: TGTGCCAGCAGTTTCACAGGGAATTCCAATCAGCCCCAGCATTTT.